What follows are 13 T cell receptor beta chains derived from one specimen sequenced in a study of regulatory T cells in long-lasting Graves disease. Through Arm-PCR of CDR3 regions and iRepertoire HTBI primers, TCR beta libraries were built. TCRdb reanalysed the multiplex PCR reads using MiXCR and keeps one entry per CDR3 protein. The table lists over 450,000 distinct CDR3 sequences, approximately 12% of them singletons, with roughly 8.2% in the top ten. The sample's time point: newly diagnosed GD, antithyroid drugs for less than 3 months. PBMC RNA served as the TCR library source. This same sample was also taken into another study, of T cells in Graves' hyperthyroidism and ophthalmopathy.

The source material was peripheral blood mononuclear cells (PBMCs), sampled at new diagnosis, from a patient treated with antithyroid drugs. These receptors all stem from a woman younger than 45 with Graves disease.

The rearrangement joins TRBV28 to TRBJ1-1; 9 bases fit TRBD1. The length of the CDR3 is 16 residues. The J segment lost 4 bases and the V segment lost 3 bases, leaving 9 bases of the junction unmatched. From germline, CDR1 is MDHEN and CDR2 SYDVKM. The DNA for the CDR3 is TGTGCCAGCAGTTTTAATCCGGACAGGGGTGGCACTGAAGCTTTCTTT. Translating it yields CASSFNPDRGGTEAFF.

This clonotype has at least ten counts. V usage is TRBV10-1 and J usage is TRBJ2-2; 10 bases fit TRBD2. V lost 7 bases, J lost 3 bases, and 14 bases stayed unmatched. The CDR3 consists of 18 residues. Looked up from germline, CDR1 is WNHNN and CDR2 is SYGVQD (reference sequence). CDR3 coding DNA: TGCGCCAGCAAGGGAGTGACTAGCGGGCCGGGCCACACCGGGGAGCTGTTTTTT. It specifies CASKGVTSGPGHTGELFF.

This clonotype was seen more than once but under ten times. A read error may be the cause here, since a much bigger clone is one base away. This chain's CDR3 is CAGLGSRGVGTDTQYF. In nucleotides, the CDR3 is TGTGCCGGCTTGGGATCTCGGGGGGTGGGCACAGATACGCAGTATTTT. This chain uses TRBV2 with TRBJ2-3; the match to TRBD2 covers 7 bases. Germline CDR1 reads SNHLY; CDR2 reads FYNNEI. This CDR3 spans 16 amino acids. The V gene end was trimmed by 11 bases and the J gene end by 1 base; junction bases not matched to a gene: 15.

In this sample, this clonotype turned up many times. V usage is TRBV5-1 and J usage is TRBJ2-7, with TRBD2 matching over 15 bases. The germline gives CDR1 SGHRS, CDR2 YFSETQ. The V gene end was trimmed by 3 bases and the J gene end by 6 bases; junction bases not matched to a gene: 1. The CDR3 is 14 amino acids. CDR3 in amino acids: CASSWGLAGGEQYF. As DNA, the CDR3 is TGCGCCAGCAGCTGGGGACTAGCGGGAGGCGAGCAGTACTTC. Together with reference TRBV5-1 and TRBJ2-7, the CDR3 gives the full variable domain: KAGVTQTPRYLIKTRGQQVTLSCSPISGHRSVSWYQQTPGQGLQFLFEYFSETQRNKGNFPGRFSGRQFSNSRSEMNVSTLELGDSALYLCASSWGLAGGEQYFGPGTRLTVT.

The chain combines TRBV4-2 with TRBJ2-7; D assignment may be TRBD1 or TRBD2 (5 bases each). The V end lost 4 bases, the J end lost 0 bases, and 19 bases lay between the germline ends. CDR1 LGHNA and CDR2 YNFKEQ come from the germline V gene. The CDR3 has 17 amino acids. CDR3 sequence reads: CASSPDLAWGSSYEQYF. CDR3 nucleotides: TGTGCCAGCAGCCCGGACCTCGCTTGGGGGAGCTCCTACGAGCAGTACTTC.

This chain joins TRBV27 and TRBJ1-2; D is perhaps TRBD1 (6 bases). The CDR3 is 15 residues long. CDR1 and CDR2 from the germline V gene are MNHEY and SMNVEV (reference sequence). The V and J ends lost 2 bases and 6 bases respectively, with 16 bases between them. CDR3 nucleotides: TGTGCCAGCAGTTTAATGATGGGGGGCGGCGATGGCTACACCTTC. This codes for CASSLMMGGGDGYTF.

Remarks on this clonotype: This may come from a read error, since a much larger clone is one base off. The CDR3 spells CATSRDHGGSTEAFF. In DNA form, the CDR3 reads TGTGCCACCAGCAGAGATCATGGGGGGAGTACTGAAGCTTTCTTT. The chain carries TRBV15 and TRBJ1-1, with D possibly matching TRBD1 (5 bases). V shed 0 bases and J shed 5 bases, with 13 bases lying between them. This CDR3 contains 15 residues. Germline loops: CDR1 LNHNV, CDR2 YYDKDF (reference sequence).

This clonotype was picked up a small number of times. This rearrangement joins TRBV20-1 to TRBJ1-2; D unresolved. Trimming cost V 6 bases and J 4 bases, with 21 bases left between them. This CDR3 has 15 amino acids. Germline loops: CDR1 DFQATT, CDR2 SNEGSKA (reference sequence). CDR3: CSASNIYRNFYGYTF. Written as DNA, the CDR3 is TGCAGTGCCTCTAACATTTATCGCAATTTCTATGGCTACACCTTC.

This clonotype was seen repeatedly, ten times or more. The chain combines TRBV10-3 with TRBJ2-1, with TRBD2 matching over 11 bases. V trimming: 6 bases; J trimming: 5 bases; junction bases outside the gene matches: 9. CDR3 length equals 16 residues. CDR1 is ENHRY, CDR2 SYGVKD, per germline. The CDR3, as DNA: TGTGCCATCAGCATGAAAATAGCGGGAGGGGACAATGAGCAGTTCTTC. This translates into CAISMKIAGGDNEQFF.

This clonotype was counted many times. The V and J genes are TRBV5-5 and TRBJ2-5; D uncertain. This CDR3 spans 15 amino acids. Germline CDR1 reads SGHKS; CDR2 reads YYEKEE (reference sequence). V lost 2 bases, J lost 2 bases, and 13 bases lay in between. CDR3 DNA: TGTGCCAGCAGCTTACCCCATGCCTGGCAAGAGACCCAGTACTTC. It encodes CASSLPHAWQETQYF.

This clonotype was counted at least ten times. The chain is built from TRBV11-2 and TRBJ1-1; D remains ambiguous. CDR3 length equals 14 residues. From germline, CDR1 is SGHAT and CDR2 FQNNGV. The ends were cut back, 2 bases at V and 8 bases at J, with 15 bases in the middle. CDR3 protein: CASSLHGLTEEAFF. In DNA form, the CDR3 reads TGTGCCAGCAGCTTACATGGGCTCACGGAGGAAGCTTTCTTT.

This clonotype has a handful of counts. The chain is built from TRBV15 and TRBJ2-3, with D possibly being TRBD2 (7 bases). V was shortened by 0 bases and J by 3 bases, with 16 bases between the two germline ends. From germline, CDR1 is LNHNV and CDR2 YYDKDF (reference sequence). CDR3 size: 17 residues. The CDR3 loop reads CATSRDSGGSFTDTQYF. The CDR3, as DNA: TGTGCCACCAGCAGAGATTCGGGGGGCAGTTTTACAGATACGCAGTATTTT.

The chain joins TRBV7-9 to TRBJ1-2, with a weak D call TRBD1 (5 bases). The CDR3 contains 13 residues. CDR1 and CDR2 (germline): SEHNR, FQNEAQ (reference sequence). Trimming shortened V by 2 bases and J by 6 bases, and 10 bases separated the two germline ends. The CDR3: CASSLPQQDGYTF. The CDR3 DNA follows: TGTGCCAGCAGCTTACCTCAACAGGATGGCTACACCTTC.